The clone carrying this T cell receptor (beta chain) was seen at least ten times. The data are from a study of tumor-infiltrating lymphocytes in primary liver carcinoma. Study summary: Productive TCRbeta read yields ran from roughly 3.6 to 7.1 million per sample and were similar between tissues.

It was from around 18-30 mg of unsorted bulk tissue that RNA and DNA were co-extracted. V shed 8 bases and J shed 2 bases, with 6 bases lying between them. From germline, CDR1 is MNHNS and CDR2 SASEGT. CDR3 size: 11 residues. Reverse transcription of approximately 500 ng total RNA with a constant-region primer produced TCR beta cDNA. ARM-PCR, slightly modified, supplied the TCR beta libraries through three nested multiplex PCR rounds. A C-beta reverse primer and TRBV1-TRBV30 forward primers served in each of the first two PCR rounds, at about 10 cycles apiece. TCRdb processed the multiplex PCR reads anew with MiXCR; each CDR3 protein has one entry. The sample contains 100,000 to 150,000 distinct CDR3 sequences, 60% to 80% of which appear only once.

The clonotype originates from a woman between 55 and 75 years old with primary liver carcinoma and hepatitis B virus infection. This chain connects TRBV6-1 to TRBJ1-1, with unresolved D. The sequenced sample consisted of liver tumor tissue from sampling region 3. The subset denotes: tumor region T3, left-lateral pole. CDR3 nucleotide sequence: TGTGCCAGCGAGGGTAACACTGAAGCTTTCTTT. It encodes CASEGNTEAFF.